The rows below give T cell receptor beta chains drawn from one sample of a study of blood T cell repertoires in COVID-19. The data were produced by immunoSEQ multiplex PCR, yet TCRdb's version contains in-frame clones alone and is incomplete. This sample has about 190,000 clones, with about 77% found just once. Input material: peripheral blood. All receptors derive from a woman older than 75 with active or convalescent COVID-19. CDR3s include the opening cysteine and the closing phenylalanine or tryptophan. The order of the fields is V gene, D gene, clone size, J gene, CDR3 protein, CDR3 DNA. The D gene is left open where the match is weak. Expanded clones are given a class, and other clones once, few, many or no size at all.

TRBV7-8	TRBD1	.	TRBJ1-6	CASSLEGANNSPLHF	TGTGCCAGCAGCTTAGAGGGGGCGAATAATTCACCCCTCCACTTT
TRBV7-9	.	.	TRBJ1-2	CASSSPGVGHGYTF	TGTGCCAGCAGCTCCCCGGGGGTCGGTCATGGCTACACCTTC
TRBV24-1	TRBD1	.	TRBJ2-1	CATSDQTGAVRDEQFF	TGTGCCACCAGTGACCAAACAGGGGCCGTCAGAGATGAGCAGTTCTTC
TRBV11-2	.	once	TRBJ2-5	CASSPPTGRGQVTQYF	TGTGCCAGCAGCCCGCCCACCGGGAGGGGGCAAGTGACCCAGTACTTC
TRBV3-1/TRBV3-2	.	once	TRBJ2-7	CASSPFLSYEQYF	TGTGCCAGCAGCCCTTTCCTCTCCTACGAGCAGTACTTC
TRBV4-1	TRBD2	.	TRBJ2-5	CASSRTNRLAGAYQETQYF	TGCGCCAGCAGCCGAACAAATCGCCTAGCGGGTGCGTACCAAGAGACCCAGTACTTC
TRBV27	.	.	TRBJ1-1	CASSRPGLVTEAFF	TGTGCCAGCAGTCGTCCGGGATTGGTCACTGAAGCTTTCTTT
TRBV29-1	.	.	TRBJ1-4	CSARTNNEATPGEKLFF	TGCAGCGCCAGAACGAACAATGAGGCAACTCCGGGGGAAAAACTGTTTTTT
TRBV11-2	TRBD1	few	TRBJ1-2	CASSKGQRGTGYTF	TGTGCCAGCAGCAAGGGACAGAGAGGGACCGGCTACACCTTC
TRBV7-2	TRBD2	few	TRBJ2-4	CASSLGGLAGANIQYF	TGTGCCAGCAGCTTAGGTGGACTAGCGGGGGCTAACATTCAGTACTTC
TRBV3-1/TRBV3-2	.	once	TRBJ2-7	CASSHAQGEQYF	TGTGCCAGCAGCCACGCCCAGGGGGAGCAGTACTTC
TRBV7-3	.	.	TRBJ2-1	CASSLDGPGSYNEQFF	TGTGCCAGCAGCTTAGATGGTCCGGGGAGCTACAATGAGCAGTTCTTC
TRBV7-7	.	.	TRBJ1-3	CASSPTPGGTIYF	TGTGCCAGCAGCCCCACGCCCGGGGGGACCATATATTTT
TRBV28	TRBD1	.	TRBJ2-4	CASSLTGGENIQYF	TGTGCCAGCAGTTTGACAGGGGGCGAAAACATTCAGTACTTC
TRBV9	.	.	TRBJ2-5	CASSPRQGLPETQYF	TGTGCCAGCAGCCCGCGACAGGGACTTCCGGAGACCCAGTACTTC
TRBV7-2	TRBD1	.	TRBJ2-7	CASSFRDRGYEQYF	TGTGCCAGCAGCTTCCGGGACAGGGGTTACGAGCAGTACTTC
TRBV5-1	TRBD1	.	TRBJ1-2	CASSLAGGTGGYTF	TGCGCCAGCAGCTTGGCAGGGGGCACGGGCGGCTACACCTTC
TRBV9	.	.	TRBJ2-7	CASSLTTGSYEQYF	TGTGCCAGCAGCCTTACCACAGGGTCCTACGAGCAGTACTTC
TRBV2	TRBD2	few	TRBJ2-1	CASSDLRGGVDEQFF	TGTGCCAGCAGTGACTTGCGGGGGGGTGTCGATGAGCAGTTCTTC
TRBV19	TRBD1	once	TRBJ1-5	CASTSGQGALQPQHF	TGTGCCAGCACGAGTGGACAGGGGGCTCTTCAGCCCCAGCATTTT
TRBV29-1	.	.	TRBJ2-3	CSVARSGADTQYF	TGCAGCGTTGCGCGGTCGGGGGCAGATACGCAGTATTTT
TRBV25-1	.	few	TRBJ1-5	CASSDRQGHQPQHF	TGTGCCAGCAGTGATAGGCAGGGCCATCAGCCCCAGCATTTT
TRBV28	.	.	TRBJ2-5	CASSHRVGQETQYF	TGTGCCAGCAGCCACAGGGTAGGACAAGAGACCCAGTACTTC
TRBV11-2	TRBD1	.	TRBJ1-1	CASSSLRDRGAEAFF	TGTGCCAGCAGCTCGCTCCGGGACAGGGGCGCTGAAGCTTTCTTT
TRBV4-3	.	.	TRBJ2-5	CASSQSGGGARQETQYF	TGCGCCAGCAGCCAAAGCGGAGGGGGGGCACGGCAAGAGACCCAGTACTTC
TRBV7-9	.	.	TRBJ1-1	CASSLQGSNTEAFF	TGTGCCAGCAGTCTACAGGGATCGAACACTGAAGCTTTCTTT
TRBV2	.	.	TRBJ2-7	CASSGLGGASHEQYF	TGTGCCAGCAGTGGCTTGGGGGGGGCCTCCCACGAGCAGTACTTC
TRBV6-2/TRBV6-3	.	.	TRBJ1-5	CASSSPAGNQPQHF	TGTGCCAGCAGTTCCCCAGCAGGGAATCAGCCCCAGCATTTT
TRBV20-1	.	.	TRBJ2-3	CSARYPGGGYF	TGCAGTGCTAGATATCCGGGGGGCGGGTATTTT
TRBV19	TRBD1	.	TRBJ1-2	CASSILKGQGDYGYTF	TGTGCCAGTAGTATCCTCAAAGGACAGGGTGACTATGGCTACACCTTC
TRBV5-1	.	.	TRBJ1-1	CASSLANRNTEAFF	TGCGCCAGCAGCTTGGCTAACAGGAACACTGAAGCTTTCTTT
TRBV4-3	.	.	TRBJ1-3	CASSQQGAGNTIYF	TGCGCCAGCAGCCAGCAGGGCGCTGGAAACACCATATATTTT
TRBV29-1	.	.	TRBJ1-3	CSAVEGYTIYF	TGCAGCGCGGTAGAGGGATACACCATATATTTT
TRBV5-1	TRBD1	.	TRBJ1-3	CASSVDRLNTIYF	TGCGCCAGCAGCGTGGACAGGCTCAACACCATATATTTT
TRBV20-1	.	.	TRBJ1-4	CSASFGEKLFF	TGCAGTGCTAGTTTCGGGGAAAAACTGTTTTTT
TRBV27	TRBD1	.	TRBJ2-1	CASSLTGVTPSDEQFF	TGTGCCAGCAGTTTAACAGGGGTAACTCCGAGTGATGAGCAGTTCTTC
TRBV3-1/TRBV3-2	TRBD1	.	TRBJ1-1	CASSTRGLNTEAFF	TGTGCCAGCAGCACCAGGGGGTTGAACACTGAAGCTTTCTTT
TRBV19	TRBD2	.	TRBJ2-3	CASSEAGGISDTQYF	TGTGCCAGTAGTGAGGCGGGGGGGATCTCAGATACGCAGTATTTT
TRBV20-1	.	few	TRBJ1-1	CRGEVNTEAFF	TGCAGGGGAGAGGTGAACACTGAAGCTTTCTTT
TRBV3-1/TRBV3-2	.	.	TRBJ2-1	CASSQDLAGREQFF	TGTGCCAGCAGCCAAGATTTGGCAGGGCGTGAGCAGTTCTTC
TRBV29-1	TRBD1	.	TRBJ2-2	CSVRDRGRDTGELFF	TGCAGCGTCCGGGACAGGGGGCGAGACACCGGGGAGCTGTTTTTT
TRBV6-5	TRBD1	.	TRBJ1-5	CASSRTGGSYQPQHF	TGTGCCAGCAGTCGTACAGGGGGCTCGTATCAGCCCCAGCATTTT
TRBV27	TRBD1	few	TRBJ1-2	CASSLRAGQGYGGGYTF	TGTGCCAGCAGTTTAAGGGCGGGACAGGGGTATGGGGGTGGCTACACCTTC
TRBV18	TRBD1	.	TRBJ1-3	CASSPTLGTGTGNTIYF	TGTGCCAGCTCACCTACTCTCGGGACAGGGACTGGAAACACCATATATTTT
TRBV5-1	.	.	TRBJ2-5	CASSFAGEETQYF	TGCGCCAGCAGCTTCGCAGGGGAGGAGACCCAGTACTTC
TRBV10-1	.	.	TRBJ1-2	CASSESAERGYTF	TGCGCCAGCAGTGAGTCTGCCGAGCGGGGCTACACCTTC
TRBV7-2	.	.	TRBJ2-5	CASSLGRARETQYF	TGTGCCAGCAGCCTCGGGCGGGCCCGGGAGACCCAGTACTTC
TRBV3-1/TRBV3-2	TRBD2	.	TRBJ2-3	CASSPRSGGLADTQYF	TGTGCCAGCAGCCCCAGGAGCGGGGGCTTGGCAGATACGCAGTATTTT
TRBV4-1	.	.	TRBJ1-1	CASSQGSPGEEGEAFF	TGCGCCAGCAGCCAAGGGAGCCCGGGAGAGGAGGGTGAAGCTTTCTTT
TRBV6-5	TRBD1	.	TRBJ1-4	CASSYGTGSNEKLFF	TGTGCCAGCAGTTACGGGACAGGATCTAATGAAAAACTGTTTTTT
TRBV5-1	.	few	TRBJ2-3	CASSPPENTPDTQYF	TGCGCCAGCAGCCCGCCTGAAAACACGCCAGATACGCAGTATTTT
TRBV2	.	few	TRBJ1-2	CASSAQGSGYTF	TGTGCCAGCAGTGCTCAGGGGTCTGGCTACACCTTC
TRBV30	TRBD2	.	TRBJ2-1	CAWSRLAPSYNEQFF	TGTGCCTGGAGTAGACTAGCGCCATCCTACAATGAGCAGTTCTTC
TRBV5-1	TRBD2	.	TRBJ2-1	CASSGDGGANNEQFF	TGCGCCAGCAGCGGAGACGGGGGGGCCAACAATGAGCAGTTCTTC
TRBV19	.	medium-sized	TRBJ2-2	CASSIVTNTGELFF	TGTGCCAGTAGTATAGTGACAAACACCGGGGAGCTGTTTTTT
TRBV5-1	.	once	TRBJ1-4	CASSQTLEGEKLFF	TGCGCCAGCAGCCAGACCCTAGAGGGTGAAAAACTGTTTTTT
TRBV7-9	.	once	TRBJ2-5	CASRRRGGDQETQYF	TGTGCCAGCAGAAGAAGGGGCGGGGATCAAGAGACCCAGTACTTC
TRBV5-1	.	.	TRBJ1-1	CASSLVPGDTEAFF	TGCGCCAGCAGCTTGGTCCCAGGGGACACTGAAGCTTTCTTT
TRBV15	.	few	TRBJ2-7	CATSRDRRGWQYF	TGTGCCACCAGCAGAGATCGGAGGGGTTGGCAGTACTTC
TRBV21-1	.	.	TRBJ2-7	CASSKVSRAYEQYF	TGTGCCAGCAGCAAAGTATCAAGAGCCTACGAGCAGTACTTC